Following are 17 T cell receptor beta chains from one sample sequenced in a study of patients and donors after allogeneic stem cell transplantation. A single record per CDR3 protein comes from TCRdb applying MiXCR to the RT-PCR reads. The sample carries around 170,000 distinct CDR3 sequences, roughly 22% recorded once. Material: blood, either unsorted or a sorted T cell fraction (not recorded which). Source of these receptors: a human donor who was either an allogeneic HSCT recipient or a stem cell or donor lymphocyte infusion donor (not recorded which). It is not recorded whose cells these are; they may come from a transplant donor.

In its sample, this clonotype was seen a few times. This chain joins TRBV24-1 and TRBJ1-2; D perhaps matches TRBD1 (5 bases). Germline CDR1 KGHDR, CDR2 SFDVKD. The ends were cut back, 4 bases at V and 2 bases at J, with 10 bases in the middle. This CDR3 region has 14 residues. CDR3 bases: TGTGCCACCAGTGACCTGGGACGGAACTATGGCTACACCTTC. Translation: CATSDLGRNYGYTF.

The chain employs TRBV30 and TRBJ1-6; 7 bases are shared with TRBD1. The germline V gene has CDR1 GTSNPN and CDR2 SVGIG (reference sequence). The length of the CDR3 is 15 residues. J was trimmed by 0 bases and V by 3 bases; bases with no gene match: 2. The CDR3 DNA reads TGTGCCTGGAGAAGGGACAGCTCCTATAATTCACCCCTCCACTTT. Translating it yields CAWRRDSSYNSPLHF.

This sequence joins TRBV7-3 and TRBJ2-1, with D possibly being TRBD1 (5 bases). From germline, CDR1 is SGHTA and CDR2 FQGTGA. The V gene lost 4 bases and the J gene lost 4 bases, with 11 bases spanning the gap. This CDR3 contains 14 residues. In nucleotides, the CDR3 is TGTGCCAGCAGCTACGGCCAGGGTTACAATGAGCAGTTCTTC. Protein sequence: CASSYGQGYNEQFF.

The table lists this clonotype with a few counts. The chain carries TRBV11-2 and TRBJ2-2; no firm D call. Between the trimmed V and J ends, which lost 1 base and 1 base, there was a span of 10 bases. The CDR3 is made up of 16 amino acids. Germline V gives CDR1 SGHAT, CDR2 FQNNGV. The CDR3 bases are TGTGCCAGCAGCTTAGTAGGCCAGCGGAACACCGGGGAGCTGTTTTTT. It translates to CASSLVGQRNTGELFF. Based on the CDR3 plus reference TRBV11-2 and TRBJ2-2, the full variable domain is EAGVAQSPRYKIIEKRQSVAFWCNPISGHATLYWYQQILGQGPKLLIQFQNNGVVDDSQLPKDRFSAERLKGVDSTLKIQPAKLEDSAVYLCASSLVGQRNTGELFFGEGSRLTVL.

This sequence joins TRBV3-1 and TRBJ2-1; D call uncertain. The V and J ends lost 1 base and 4 bases respectively, with 14 bases between them. Germline V CDR1 and CDR2: LGHDT, YNNKEL (reference sequence). The CDR3 extends over 16 amino acids. CDR3 coding DNA: TGTGCCAGCAGCCAAGCGCCTAGGGCCCTTTACAATGAGCAGTTCTTC. This gives the protein CASSQAPRALYNEQFF.

The chain couples TRBV20-1 to TRBJ1-1; 10 nucleotides line up with TRBD1. Germline V gene lookup returns CDR1 DFQATT and CDR2 SNEGSKA (reference sequence). V lost 1 base to trimming and J lost 2 bases; unmatched junction nucleotides: 4. The CDR3 spans 15 residues. CDR3 loop: CSARGGQGQNTEAFF. The CDR3 coding sequence is TGCAGTGCTAGAGGGGGACAGGGGCAAAACACTGAAGCTTTCTTT.

The rearrangement links TRBV27 to TRBJ2-1, with TRBD2 identical over 7 bases. The CDR3 covers 16 residues. The germline V gene has CDR1 MNHEY and CDR2 SMNVEV (reference sequence). Losses at the gene ends were 1 base for V and 8 bases for J; bases not matched to a gene: 11. The CDR3 bases are TGTGCCAGCAGTTTATATGGGGGGGTGAGCCCCGATGAGCAGTTCTTC. It is translated as CASSLYGGVSPDEQFF.

The chain recombines TRBV6-2 or TRBV6-3 with TRBJ2-1; D is undetermined. Between the trimmed V and J ends, which lost 6 bases and 4 bases, there was a span of 13 bases. The CDR3 length is 14 residues. Looked up from germline, CDR1 is MNHEY and CDR2 is SVGEGT. Here the CDR3 DNA reads TGTGCCAGCAGCCCCCGAGGCGTTTACAATGAGCAGTTCTTC. Amino acids: CASSPRGVYNEQFF.

This clonotype was detected only a few times. The genes are TRBV11-2 and TRBJ2-3; D might be TRBD2 (5 bases). The CDR3 is 14 residues long. The ends were cut back, 5 bases at V and 0 bases at J, with 9 bases in the middle. Germline CDR1 reads SGHAT; CDR2 reads FQNNGV. The CDR3 sequence: CASSIGISTDTQYF. Written as DNA, the CDR3 is TGTGCCAGCAGCATCGGGATTAGCACAGATACGCAGTATTTT.

J is TRBJ2-7 and V is TRBV4-3; maybe TRBD2 (5 bases). The V and J ends lost 0 bases and 4 bases respectively, with 10 bases between them. The CDR3 loop spans 14 amino acids. CDR1 is LGHNA, CDR2 YSLEER, per germline. Written as DNA, the CDR3 is TGCGCCAGCAGCCAAGATAGGACTCCGTACGAGCAGTACTTC. This encodes CASSQDRTPYEQYF.

This chain connects TRBV7-2 to TRBJ2-7, with 11 bases aligning to TRBD2. CDR3 size: 15 residues. Germline V lookup: CDR1 SGHTA, CDR2 FQGNSA. V lost 5 bases and J lost 3; bases outside the gene matches: 6. The CDR3 sequence is CASSITSGGIYEQYF. The CDR3 DNA follows: TGTGCCAGCAGCATTACTAGCGGGGGAATCTACGAGCAGTACTTC.

This clonotype was seen a handful of times. V gene TRBV25-1 combines with J gene TRBJ2-5; possibly TRBD1 for D (6 bases). This CDR3 has 13 residues. Germline V gene lookup returns CDR1 MGHDK and CDR2 SYGVNS. V was cut by 7 bases and J by 5 bases, with 14 bases left in between. CDR3 amino acids: CASKWGHLETQYF. CDR3 DNA sequence: TGTGCCAGCAAATGGGGACATCTTGAGACCCAGTACTTC.

There are a few counts of this clonotype. The V and J genes are TRBV12-3 or TRBV12-4 and TRBJ1-1; D is unclear. CDR3 length equals 11 residues. V lost 5 bases to trimming and J lost 8 bases, with 9 bases between them. DNA for the CDR3: TGTGCCAGCAGTGCGCCCGCCGAAGCTTTCTTT. Protein product: CASSAPAEAFF.

The V and J genes are TRBV2 and TRBJ1-5; 7 bases are a match to TRBD1. The V gene's germline CDR1 is SNHLY and CDR2 FYNNEI. This CDR3 spans 16 amino acids. The V segment lost 4 bases and the J segment 4 bases; nucleotides outside the gene matches: 10. The CDR3 DNA sequence: TGTGCCAGCAGTGTATTGAGACAGGGAGCGAATCAGCCCCAGCATTTT. Translated, it gives CASSVLRQGANQPQHF.

The gene calls are TRBV20-1 and TRBJ2-3; 9 nucleotides agree with TRBD1. V was clipped by 7 bases and J by 2 bases; unmatched bases: 10. The CDR3 extends over 15 amino acids. The germline gives CDR1 DFQATT, CDR2 SNEGSKA (reference sequence). The CDR3 sequence is CSVPGQGLNTDTQYF. DNA of the CDR3: TGCAGTGTCCCGGGACAGGGCCTAAACACAGATACGCAGTATTTT.

This clonotype was counted only a few times. The chain uses TRBV10-3 and TRBJ2-2; 7 nucleotides agree with TRBD1. J lost 1 base, V lost 6 bases, and 5 bases had no gene match. Germline V gene sequence: CDR1 ENHRY, CDR2 SYGVKD. The CDR3 runs 15 residues. The CDR3 region has the DNA TGTGCCATCAGCGACGGACAGGAGAACACCGGGGAGCTGTTTTTT. Its translation: CAISDGQENTGELFF.

There are a few counts of this clonotype. The chain carries TRBV12-3 or TRBV12-4 and TRBJ1-4; D is perhaps TRBD1 (5 bases). This CDR3 comprises 14 residues. V was cut by 3 bases and J by 6 bases, with 11 bases left in between. CDR3 protein: CASSLGGKDEKLFF. The CDR3 region has the DNA TGTGCCAGCAGTTTGGGGGGGAAAGATGAAAAACTGTTTTTT.